The entry that follows covers one TCR beta chain sequence. Its antigen remains unidentified. The data belong to a study of Ad26.COV2.S vaccination and SARS-CoV-2 variants. The study, taken as a whole, reports: The study found higher spike-specific TCR breadth in vaccine than placebo recipients.

As to treatment: about 20 received Ad26.COV2.S at low or high dose, single or two shots; roughly 5 received placebo; per-sample allocation not given. Sampling occurred on day 63 after the first vaccine or placebo injection. This adult donor, from Boston, was 18-55 years old. The junction had 4 bases not matched to a gene; V was cut back by 5 bases and J by 3 bases. The CDR3 sequence is 13 residues long. The germline CDR1 and CDR2 sequences are SGHVS and FQNEAQ. The protocol was immunoSEQ multiplex PCR, while the TCRdb copy is restricted to in-frame clones and leaves out a portion. The sample includes some 250,000 clones, roughly 90% of them seen just once.

This material consisted of peripheral blood, taken in a trial of Ad26.COV2.S vaccine versus placebo. V usage is TRBV7-8 and J usage is TRBJ2-7; 7 positions agree with TRBD1. This receptor was taken from a person between 18 and 59 years old who received the Ad26.COV2.S COVID-19 vaccine or a placebo. CDR3 protein: CASSRGQDYEQYF. For the CDR3, the DNA is TGTGCCAGCAGCCGCGGACAGGACTACGAGCAGTACTTC. The full variable domain, with the rest looked up from reference TRBV7-8 and TRBJ2-7, is GAGVSQSPRYKVAKRGQDVALRCDPISGHVSLFWYQQALGQGPEFLTYFQNEAQLDKSGLPSDRFFAERPEGSVSTLKIQRTQQEDSAVYLCASSRGQDYEQYFGPGTRLTVT.